This TCR beta chain is from a study of regulatory T cells in long-lasting Graves disease. General observations from the study: Patients whose Graves' disease persisted exhibited lower TCR diversity than those newly diagnosed.

Germline CDR1 is SGHDT and CDR2 is YYEEEE. Deletions cut 3 bases from V and 4 bases from J, with 13 bases between. The CDR3 consists of 14 residues. In building TCR beta libraries, iRepertoire HTBI primers were used together with Arm-PCR of CDR3 regions. Each CDR3 protein gets one entry after TCRdb re-called the multiplex PCR reads with MiXCR. The sample has a few hundred thousand distinct CDR3 sequences; over 15% are singletons. About this clonotype: Its antigen is still unknown.

Stated time point: newly diagnosed GD, antithyroid drugs for less than 3 months. PBMCs provided the RNA from which the TCR library was made. These sequences were also reported in another study, on T cells in Graves' hyperthyroidism and ophthalmopathy. That source reports: Pregnant or lactating patients were excluded, as were those with uncontrolled infection or other autoimmune disease. The HTBI primer set was used in a first-round RT-PCR of the TCR CDR3. Ophthalmopathy and stable hyperthyroidism were separated by a 13 V-J model.

This material consisted of peripheral blood mononuclear cells (PBMCs), taken at new diagnosis, from a patient treated with antithyroid drugs. This TCR came from a man aged 35 to 55 with Graves disease. This chain uses TRBV5-6 with TRBJ1-1; no clear D gene. The CDR3 nucleotides are TGTGCCAGCAGCTGGCCTGGCGGGAGCACTGAAGCTTTCTTT. Translating it yields CASSWPGGSTEAFF.